This is a list of T cell receptor beta chains from one sample in a study of cytomegalovirus exposure and HLA in healthy donors. Generated by immunoSEQ multiplex PCR, the TCRdb table keeps only in-frame clones and is missing some. Of 150,000 to 200,000 clones listed, 75% to 90% are singletons. Material for sequencing was PBMCs. Receptor source: a woman under 30 in good health and CMV-seronegative. The CDR3 runs from the conserved cysteine through the conserved F or W. A D gene is named only where the DNA matches it firmly. Clone sizes are given selectively: once, few, many, or a class where the clone is expanded.

abundance	v_gene	j_gene	d_gene	CDR3nt	CDR3aa
-	TRBV4-1	TRBJ2-7	TRBD2	TGCGCCAGCAGCCAAGTGGGGAGGGGCAGTAAGTACGAGCAGTACTTC	CASSQVGRGSKYEQYF
-	TRBV6-5	TRBJ1-5	TRBD1	TGTGCCAGCGGGACAGGGTATAGCAATCAGCCCCAGCATTTT	CASGTGYSNQPQHF
-	TRBV7-9	TRBJ2-7	TRBD2	TGTGCCATAGGGACTAGCGGGATCCTAGTTGAGGACAAAGCGCAGTACTTC	CAIGTSGILVEDKAQYF
-	TRBV19	TRBJ1-1	-	TGTGCCAGTAGTGTTACGGGACACCCGAACACTGAAGCTTTCTTT	CASSVTGHPNTEAFF
-	TRBV6-1	TRBJ2-7	TRBD1	TGTGCCAGCAAGGGGACAGGGACCTACGAGCAGTACTTC	CASKGTGTYEQYF
-	TRBV7-2	TRBJ1-6	-	TGTGCCAGCAGCTTTACGGGAAGCTCCTATAATTCACCCCTCCACTTT	CASSFTGSSYNSPLHF
-	TRBV19	TRBJ1-3	-	TGTGCCAGTACTCCCGGGACTGCTGGAAACACCATATATTTT	CASTPGTAGNTIYF
once	TRBV28	TRBJ2-1	TRBD2	TGTGCCAGCAGTAACAGCGGGAGGGCCCCTCTTGAGCAGTTCTTC	CASSNSGRAPLEQFF
-	TRBV5-1	TRBJ2-6	-	TGCGCCAGCAGCTTGGTGACAGTTGGGGCCAACGTCCCGACTTTC	CASSLVTVGANVPTF
-	TRBV2	TRBJ1-4	TRBD1	TGTGCCAGCAGCCCGACGACAGGGGCAAATGAAAAACTGTTTTTT	CASSPTTGANEKLFF
-	TRBV7-2	TRBJ2-3	TRBD2	TGTGCCAGCAGCTTAGCCGGACTAGCAGCCGGTGATACGCAGTATTTT	CASSLAGLAAGDTQYF
-	TRBV19	TRBJ2-7	TRBD1	TGTGCCAGTAGTAGGACAGGGGGGACCTACGAGCAGTACTTC	CASSRTGGTYEQYF
-	TRBV19	TRBJ2-5	-	TGTGCCAGTAGTCTAAAAAATCAGGGGAGAGAGACCCAGTACTTC	CASSLKNQGRETQYF
few	TRBV5-1	TRBJ1-4	TRBD1	TGCGCCAGCAGTTCGGGGACAGGGGATGAAAAACTGTTTTTT	CASSSGTGDEKLFF
-	TRBV27	TRBJ2-1	TRBD2	TGTGCCAGCAGGGGAAGCGGGAGGTCTCAGGGTGAGCAGTTCTTC	CASRGSGRSQGEQFF
-	TRBV9	TRBJ2-3	TRBD2	TGTGCCAGCAGCGTAGAGAGGTTGACTAGCGGGGGGGCGACAGATACGCAGTATTTT	CASSVERLTSGGATDTQYF